One and the same sample provided the 21 T cell receptor beta chains below, sequenced in a study of T-cell memory formation after mild COVID-19. TCRdb ran MiXCR on the 5' RACE reads and lists one entry per CDR3 protein. In the table there are approximately 300,000 distinct CDR3 sequences, 15% to 20% of which are singletons. The sample taken for sequencing was PBMCs or a T cell subset sorted from them (not recorded which). The receptors here all came from a man aged 18 to 29 who had mild COVID-19 (a few samples of this study predate the infection). Cell type and time point are not known.

Here the CDR3 DNA reads TGTGCCAGCAGCCAAGAGAGGGGTGAAAAACTGTTTTTT. This encodes CASSQERGEKLFF. The chain carries TRBV4-2 and TRBJ1-4; D might be TRBD1 (5 bases). CDR3 length: 13 residues. Trimming took 0 bases from V and 7 from J, leaving 6 bases between them. Germline V CDR1 and CDR2: LGHNA, YNFKEQ.

This clonotype has a handful of counts. This chain connects TRBV5-6 to TRBJ2-5, with D perhaps TRBD1 (5 bases). Trimming removed 1 base at V and 5 bases at J, with 12 bases between. Germline loops: CDR1 SGHDT, CDR2 YYEEEE. This CDR3 comprises 14 residues. CDR3 bases: TGTGCCAGCAGCTTGTATTACCAGGGCGAGACCCAGTACTTC. Protein sequence: CASSLYYQGETQYF.

In its sample, this clonotype was seen a few times. The chain couples TRBV6-5 to TRBJ2-3; 7 bases match TRBD2. Germline CDR1 reads MNHEY; CDR2 reads SVGAGI. The V segment lost 6 bases and the J segment 3 bases; nucleotides outside the gene matches: 15. There are 17 residues in the CDR3. The CDR3 DNA reads TGTGCCAGCAGCTTGGGGACTACGGTATTAGGAACAGATACGCAGTATTTT. Encoded protein: CASSLGTTVLGTDTQYF.

This clonotype was observed a few times. The chain employs TRBV24-1 and TRBJ2-3; 12 nucleotides match TRBD2. V shed 5 bases and J 6 bases; nucleotides not matched to a gene: 5. The CDR3 consists of 15 residues. Germline CDR1 reads KGHDR; CDR2 reads SFDVKD. The CDR3 spells CATSAASGGDDTQYF. CDR3 bases: TGTGCCACCAGTGCGGCTAGCGGGGGGGACGATACGCAGTATTTT.

The genes are TRBV9 and TRBJ2-2; perhaps TRBD1 as D (5 bases). The CDR3 totals 17 residues. Trimming took 2 bases from V and 5 from J, leaving 19 bases between them. Germline V CDR1 and CDR2: SGDLS, YYNGEE. CDR3 nucleotide sequence: TGTGCCAGCAGCGTGGCCCCGGAAGGACAAAGGACCGGGGAGCTGTTTTTT. Protein: CASSVAPEGQRTGELFF.

The V call is TRBV4-2, the J call TRBJ2-7, with D possibly TRBD1 on 6 matching bases. There are 16 residues in the CDR3. The V end lost 3 bases, the J end lost 3 bases, and 18 bases lay between the germline ends. CDR1 LGHNA and CDR2 YNFKEQ come from the germline V gene. CDR3 coding DNA: TGTGCCAGCAGCCATGGGGACACTCCTAAGTACTACGAGCAGTACGTC. Protein sequence: CASSHGDTPKYYEQYV.

This clonotype came up a few times. The genes are TRBV20-1 and TRBJ1-2, with D perhaps TRBD1 (5 bases). The CDR3 runs 12 residues. Trimming stripped 3 bases from V and 6 bases from J, with 11 bases between. Germline values: CDR1 DFQATT, CDR2 SNEGSKA (reference sequence). CDR3 region: CSARGRGDGYTF. CDR3 bases: TGCAGTGCTAGGGGCCGAGGGGATGGCTACACCTTC.

This clonotype was counted between two and nine times. The rearrangement links TRBV12-3 or TRBV12-4 to TRBJ2-5; 10 nucleotides align to TRBD2. CDR3 length: 15 amino acids. With V trimmed by 6 bases and J by 4 bases, 8 bases remained unmatched. CDR3: CASSPWLAGVETQYF. CDR3 coding DNA: TGTGCCAGCAGCCCCTGGCTAGCGGGGGTAGAGACCCAGTACTTC.

This clonotype has only a few counts. The V and J genes are TRBV6-5 and TRBJ2-1; 9 positions match TRBD1. The CDR3 totals 16 residues. Germline values: CDR1 MNHEY, CDR2 SVGAGI. The V gene end was trimmed by 2 bases and the J gene end by 8 bases; junction bases not matched to a gene: 10. CDR3 residues: CASSYAPGQGKDEQFF. The CDR3 DNA reads TGTGCCAGCAGTTACGCCCCGGGACAGGGTAAGGATGAGCAGTTCTTC.

This clonotype was counted a few times. The genes are TRBV5-5 and TRBJ2-1; D remains ambiguous. The CDR3 has 12 residues. The V gene's germline CDR1 is SGHKS and CDR2 YYEKEE (reference sequence). Trimming took 6 bases from V and 0 from J, leaving 4 bases between them. The CDR3 reads CASMISYNEQFF. CDR3 bases: TGTGCCAGCATGATCTCCTACAATGAGCAGTTCTTC.

V usage is TRBV5-1 and J usage is TRBJ2-1, with TRBD1 matching over 9 bases. The V gene end was trimmed by 0 bases and the J gene end by 1 base; junction bases not matched to a gene: 2. Germline V CDR1 and CDR2: SGHRS, YFSETQ. The CDR3 is 16 amino acids. CDR3 nucleotide sequence: TGCGCCAGCAGCTTGGCGGGACAGGGATCCTACAATGAGCAGTTCTTC. It yields the protein CASSLAGQGSYNEQFF.

The chain has TRBV5-1 and TRBJ1-2; 7 nucleotides agree with TRBD1. The CDR3 runs 16 residues. The germline CDR1 and CDR2 sequences are SGHRS and YFSETQ. With 0 bases clipped from V and 1 base from J, the junction kept 6 bases outside the gene matches. CDR3 DNA sequence: TGCGCCAGCAGCTTGGAGACAGGGTGGAATAACTATGGCTACACCTTC. As protein: CASSLETGWNNYGYTF.

This clonotype was counted between two and nine times. This chain joins TRBV6-6 and TRBJ2-5, with D perhaps matching TRBD2 (6 bases). The CDR3 contains 16 residues. V lost 0 bases to trimming and J lost 4 bases, with 15 bases between them. Germline V gene lookup returns CDR1 MNHNY and CDR2 SVGAGI (reference sequence). CDR3 sequence reads: CASSYSTWGERETQYF. The CDR3 region has the DNA TGTGCCAGCAGTTACTCAACTTGGGGGGAGCGAGAGACCCAGTACTTC.

The V gene is TRBV30, the J gene TRBJ2-6, with D perhaps being TRBD1 or TRBD2 (5 bases each). V was cut by 0 bases and J by 2 bases, with 5 bases left in between. CDR1 and CDR2 (germline): GTSNPN, SVGIG (reference sequence). The CDR3 has 14 amino acids. As DNA, the CDR3 is TGTGCCTGGAGTGTGGGGGCTGGGGCCAACGTCCTGACTTTC. As protein: CAWSVGAGANVLTF.

In its sample, this clonotype was seen a few times. The rearrangement joins TRBV7-2 to TRBJ1-1; D remains unclear. The germline V gene encodes CDR1 SGHTA and CDR2 FQGNSA. The CDR3 sequence is 17 residues long. V was clipped by 1 base and J by 1 base, with 16 bases between them. The CDR3 DNA reads TGTGCCAGCAGCTTAGGTGTTTCTTGGTACAGGAACACTGAAGCTTTCTTT. This gives the protein CASSLGVSWYRNTEAFF.

This clonotype was seen repeatedly, ten times or more. The chain combines TRBV5-1 with TRBJ1-1; 10 positions match TRBD1. Germline values: CDR1 SGHRS, CDR2 YFSETQ. This CDR3 comprises 15 residues. Germline trimming cut 3 bases from V and 6 bases from J; bases unmatched to any gene: 8. The CDR3 reads CASSSGTGDGSEAFF. The CDR3 DNA reads as TGCGCCAGCAGCTCCGGGACAGGGGATGGCTCTGAAGCTTTCTTT.

The V gene is TRBV9, the J gene TRBJ1-2; no firm D call. The CDR3 consists of 14 residues. Germline CDR1 is SGDLS and CDR2 is YYNGEE. V was pared by 0 bases and J by 4 bases, with 10 bases between. DNA for the CDR3: TGTGCCAGCAGCGTAGCCGCCAGTTCCTATGGCTACACCTTC. It yields the protein CASSVAASSYGYTF.

This clonotype was seen a few times. This chain uses TRBV5-5 with TRBJ2-3; maybe TRBD2 (5 bases). The CDR3 is made up of 15 amino acids. Looked up from germline, CDR1 is SGHKS and CDR2 is YYEKEE (reference sequence). V was trimmed by 2 bases and J by 5 bases, leaving 15 bases between them. The CDR3 region has the DNA TGTGCCAGCAGCTTCCGTGTCGGGGTCATAGATACGCAGTATTTT. As protein: CASSFRVGVIDTQYF.

This clonotype has a count of ten or more. The chain combines TRBV7-8 with TRBJ2-7, with D perhaps being TRBD1 or TRBD2 (5 bases each). Between the trimmed V and J ends, which lost 0 bases and 0 bases, there was a span of 12 bases. Germline V CDR1 and CDR2: SGHVS, FQNEAQ. The CDR3 sequence is 16 residues long. The CDR3 loop reads CASSLASAGSSYEQYF. As DNA, the CDR3 is TGTGCCAGCAGCTTAGCCAGCGCAGGGAGCTCCTACGAGCAGTACTTC.

This clonotype was observed a few times. V and J are TRBV11-2 and TRBJ2-2; possibly TRBD2 for D (5 bases). Trimming left V 6 bases short and J 6 bases short, with 11 bases between. This CDR3 spans 13 amino acids. Germline assignment: CDR1 SGHAT and CDR2 FQNNGV. CDR3 protein: CASRLLVPGELFF. The CDR3 DNA reads as TGTGCCAGCAGATTACTAGTCCCCGGGGAGCTGTTTTTT.

This clonotype has only a few counts. The chain employs TRBV7-2 and TRBJ2-3; unclear D gene. This CDR3 spans 14 amino acids. Germline CDR1 SGHTA, CDR2 FQGNSA. V dropped 5 bases and J dropped 0 bases, with 9 bases sitting between them. The CDR3 sequence is CASSQLPSTDTQYF. The CDR3 bases are TGTGCCAGCAGCCAACTACCGAGCACAGATACGCAGTATTTT.